The present entry profiles one T cell receptor beta chain with its context. Its target is not known. This record comes from a study of tumor-infiltrating lymphocytes in primary liver carcinoma. Study overall: Yields of productive TCRbeta reads ranged from roughly 3.5 to 7.13 million per sample and were similar across tissue types. Study results and caveats: Overlap in tumor-adjacent and tumor-blood pairs fell below that of tumor region pairs.

The template, approximately 500 ng total RNA, yielded TCR beta cDNA made with a constant-region primer. The TCR beta library was amplified through three nested multiplex PCR rounds in a modified ARM-PCR procedure. TCRdb re-called the multiplex PCR reads through MiXCR, storing one row per CDR3 protein. The data show hundreds of thousands of distinct CDR3 sequences, with 45% to 70% seen just once and over 15% held by the top ten. Germline DNA was also extracted, with blood RNA taken from unsorted whole blood. What was collected before surgery was roughly 4 milliliters of peripheral blood. This TCR derives from a young woman with primary liver carcinoma and hepatitis B virus infection. The material sequenced was peripheral blood.

The chain's CDR3 is CASRPFERAPLSYEQYF. CDR3 DNA: TGTGCCAGCAGACCCTTCGAGAGAGCCCCCCTCTCCTACGAGCAGTACTTC. This rearrangement joins TRBV6-5 to TRBJ2-7; D gene unclear. This CDR3 has 17 amino acids. Germline CDR1 is MNHEY and CDR2 is SVGAGI. The germline V and J ends were trimmed by 6 bases and 0 bases, with 21 bases remaining between them.